This T cell receptor beta chain stems from a study of blood T cell repertoires in COVID-19. About the research overall: Samples representing acute and convalescent COVID-19 were sourced from the United States, Italy and Spain. From T cells, B-cell-depleted T cells, or PBMCs came the material, which was cDNA or gDNA.

The CDR3 runs 14 residues. Trimming took 3 bases from V and 1 from J, leaving 8 bases between them. Per germline, CDR1 MNHNS and CDR2 SASEGT. Original data processing: Reference gene primers were amplified, and this amplification served to estimate nucleated cell counts. The data were produced by immunoSEQ multiplex PCR, yet TCRdb's version contains in-frame clones alone and is incomplete. From that table come the V and J calls and clone size; the DNA was used to work out D and trimming. Here the sample spans just under 350,000 clones, approximately 89% being singletons. Sequenced sample: peripheral blood. The chain couples TRBV6-1 to TRBJ2-3; D unclear. This TCR came from a young woman who had recovered from COVID-19. The chain's CDR3 is CASSDRSRTDTQYF. The DNA for the CDR3 is TGTGCCAGCAGTGATCGGTCTCGCACAGATACGCAGTATTTT.